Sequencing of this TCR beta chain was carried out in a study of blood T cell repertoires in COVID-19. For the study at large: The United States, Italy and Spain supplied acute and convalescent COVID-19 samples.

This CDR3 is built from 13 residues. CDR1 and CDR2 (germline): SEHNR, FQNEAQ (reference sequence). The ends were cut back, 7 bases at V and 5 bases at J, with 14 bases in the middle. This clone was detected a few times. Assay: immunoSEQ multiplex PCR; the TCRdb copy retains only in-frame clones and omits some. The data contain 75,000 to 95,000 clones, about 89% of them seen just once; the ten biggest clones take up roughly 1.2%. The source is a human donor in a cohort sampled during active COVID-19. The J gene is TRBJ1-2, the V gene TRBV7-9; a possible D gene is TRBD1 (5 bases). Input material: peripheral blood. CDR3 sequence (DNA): TGTGCCAGCACCGAACGGGGGATATATGGCTACACCTTC. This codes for CASTERGIYGYTF.